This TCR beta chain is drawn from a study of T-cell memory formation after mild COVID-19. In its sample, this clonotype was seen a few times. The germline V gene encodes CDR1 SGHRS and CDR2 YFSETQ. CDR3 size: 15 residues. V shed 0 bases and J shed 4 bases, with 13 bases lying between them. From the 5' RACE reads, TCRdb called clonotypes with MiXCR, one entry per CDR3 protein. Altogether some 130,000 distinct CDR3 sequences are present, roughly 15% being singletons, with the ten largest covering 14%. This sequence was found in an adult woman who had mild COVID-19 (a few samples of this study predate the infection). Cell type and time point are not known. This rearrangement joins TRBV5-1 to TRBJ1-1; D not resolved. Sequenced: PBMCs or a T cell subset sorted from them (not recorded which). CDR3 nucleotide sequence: TGCGCCAGCAGCTTGGAGGGAAGTCGATCCACTGAAGCTTTCTTT. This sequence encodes CASSLEGSRSTEAFF.